The T cell receptor beta chain under discussion was sequenced for a study of cytomegalovirus exposure and HLA in healthy donors. The CDR3 runs 15 residues. From germline, CDR1 is PRHDT and CDR2 FYEKMQ (reference sequence). Trimming cost V 4 bases and J 1 base, with 8 bases left between them. PCR employed 60 Vbeta and 13 Jbeta primers. The table came from immunoSEQ multiplex PCR; TCRdb's copy has only in-frame clones and leaves some out. The table has about 120,000 clones, roughly 85% seen once. This receptor was identified in a man aged 18 to 30 in good health and CMV-seropositive. V is TRBV13 and J is TRBJ2-6; unclear D gene. The source material was PBMCs. CDR3 DNA sequence: TGTGCCAGCAGCTCCGGGTGGTCTGGGGCCAACGTCCTGACTTTC. Its translation: CASSSGWSGANVLTF.